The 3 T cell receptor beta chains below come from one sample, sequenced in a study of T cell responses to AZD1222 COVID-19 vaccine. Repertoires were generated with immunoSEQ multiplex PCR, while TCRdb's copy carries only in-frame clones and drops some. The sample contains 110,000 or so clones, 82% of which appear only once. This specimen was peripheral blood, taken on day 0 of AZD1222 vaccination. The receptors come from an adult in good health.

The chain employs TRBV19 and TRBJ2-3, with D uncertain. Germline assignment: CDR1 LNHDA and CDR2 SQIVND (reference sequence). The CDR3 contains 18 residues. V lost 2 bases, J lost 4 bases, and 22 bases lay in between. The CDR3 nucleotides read TGTGCCAGTAGTATATGGTCCCCTGATCGTACCCTCTCAGATACGCAGTATTTT. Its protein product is CASSIWSPDRTLSDTQYF.

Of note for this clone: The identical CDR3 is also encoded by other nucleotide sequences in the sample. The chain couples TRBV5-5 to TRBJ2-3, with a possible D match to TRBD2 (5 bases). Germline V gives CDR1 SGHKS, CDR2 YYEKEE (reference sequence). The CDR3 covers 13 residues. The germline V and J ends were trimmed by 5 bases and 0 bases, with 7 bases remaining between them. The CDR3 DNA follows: TGTGCCAGCAGTTCGGGGAGCACAGATACGCAGTATTTT. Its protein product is CASSSGSTDTQYF.

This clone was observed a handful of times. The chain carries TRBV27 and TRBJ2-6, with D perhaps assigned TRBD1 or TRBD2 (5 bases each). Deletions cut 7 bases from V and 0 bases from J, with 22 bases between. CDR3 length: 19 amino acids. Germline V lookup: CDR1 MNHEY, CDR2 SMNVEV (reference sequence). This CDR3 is CASTLGRVGSFSGANVLTF. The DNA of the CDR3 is TGTGCCAGCACCCTGGGACGGGTAGGATCCTTCTCTGGGGCCAACGTCCTGACTTTC.